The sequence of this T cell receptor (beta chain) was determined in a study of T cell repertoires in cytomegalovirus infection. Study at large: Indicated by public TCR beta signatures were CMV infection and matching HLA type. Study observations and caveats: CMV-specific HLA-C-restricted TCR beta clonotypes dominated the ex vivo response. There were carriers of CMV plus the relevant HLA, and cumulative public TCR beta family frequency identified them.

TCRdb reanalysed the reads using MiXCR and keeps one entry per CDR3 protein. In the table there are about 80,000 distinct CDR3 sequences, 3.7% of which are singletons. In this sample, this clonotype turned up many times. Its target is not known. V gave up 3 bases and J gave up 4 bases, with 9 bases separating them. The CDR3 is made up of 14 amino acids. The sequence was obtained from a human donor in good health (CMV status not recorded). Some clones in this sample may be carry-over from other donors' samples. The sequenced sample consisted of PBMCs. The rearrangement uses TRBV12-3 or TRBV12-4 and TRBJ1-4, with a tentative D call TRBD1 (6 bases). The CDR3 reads CASSFGQNNEKLFF. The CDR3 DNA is TGTGCCAGCAGTTTCGGACAGAATAATGAAAAACTGTTTTTT.